The 28 T cell receptor beta chains presented below share a single source sample, sequenced in a study of blood T cell repertoires in COVID-19. The data were produced by immunoSEQ multiplex PCR, yet TCRdb's version contains in-frame clones alone and is incomplete. There are over 600,000 clones in the sample; just under 90% occur only once, and about 0.26% lies in the top ten. Input material: peripheral blood. Receptor source: a woman aged 18-29 years with acute or convalescent COVID-19.

This clone was counted a single time. CDR3 amino acids: CASSWGLAFNNEQFF. In nucleotides, the CDR3 is TGTGCCAGCAGCTGGGGACTGGCCTTTAACAATGAGCAGTTCTTC. This chain links TRBV7-6 with TRBJ2-1; TRBD2 is a possible D gene (6 bases). The CDR3 covers 15 residues. Germline assignment: CDR1 SGHVS and CDR2 FNYEAQ. Trimming took off 4 bases at V and 5 bases at J, with 15 bases between the two ends. Supplemented by reference TRBV7-6 and TRBJ2-1, the full variable domain reads GAGVSQSPRYKVTKRGQDVALRCDPISGHVSLYWYRQALGQGPEFLTYFNYEAQQDKSGLPNDRFSAERPEGSISTLTIQRTEQRDSAMYRCASSWGLAFNNEQFFGPGTRLTVL.

CDR3: CASIPTVNNSPLHF. Here the CDR3 DNA reads TGTGCCAGCATACCCACGGTCAATAATTCACCCCTCCACTTT. The chain uses TRBV28 and TRBJ1-6; D not resolved. Per germline, CDR1 MDHEN and CDR2 SYDVKM. CDR3 length: 14 amino acids. V was trimmed by 7 bases and J by 5 bases, leaving 12 bases between them. Combining the CDR3 with reference TRBV28 and TRBJ1-6 gives the whole variable domain DVKVTQSSRYLVKRTGEKVFLECVQDMDHENMFWYRQDPGLGLRLIYFSYDVKMKEKGDIPEGYSVSREKKERFSLILESASTNQTSMYLCASIPTVNNSPLHFGNGTRLTVT.

The chain has TRBV2 and TRBJ1-1, with a tentative D call TRBD1 (6 bases). V was pared by 5 bases and J by 7 bases, with 20 bases between. This CDR3 region has 15 residues. CDR1 is SNHLY, CDR2 FYNNEI, per germline. The CDR3 DNA sequence: TGTGCCAGCAGTCCTGACAGGAAAGGAGGTTATGAAGCTTTCTTT. It codes for CASSPDRKGGYEAFF.

The chain recombines TRBV25-1 with TRBJ1-2; TRBD1 matches 12 bases. Germline CDR1 and CDR2: MGHDK and SYGVNS. The CDR3 loop spans 16 amino acids. V lost 1 base to trimming and J lost 7 bases; unmatched junction nucleotides: 7. The CDR3 nucleotides read TGTGCCAGCAGTGAATTGGGGACAGGGGGCGCAGGTGGCTACACCTTC. This encodes CASSELGTGGAGGYTF.

This chain connects TRBV19 to TRBJ1-1; TRBD1 matches at 7 bases. This CDR3 is 16 amino acids long. The junction had 13 bases not matched to a gene; V was cut back by 4 bases and J by 5 bases. The germline V gene has CDR1 LNHDA and CDR2 SQIVND (reference sequence). CDR3 coding DNA: TGTGCCAGTAGTACCACCGCACCCAACAGGGGTACTGAAGCTTTCTTT. It codes for CASSTTAPNRGTEAFF.

The chain has TRBV6-5 and TRBJ2-1; 9 positions match TRBD1. Germline CDR1 and CDR2: MNHEY and SVGAGI. J gave up 5 bases and V 1 base, and 3 bases lay outside the gene matches. The CDR3 length is 15 residues. The CDR3 DNA reads as TGTGCCAGCAGTTACTTGGGGACAGGGAACAATGAGCAGTTCTTC. It yields the protein CASSYLGTGNNEQFF.

In its sample, this clone was seen once. This chain joins TRBV19 and TRBJ1-2; maybe TRBD1 (6 bases). Trimming took 7 bases from V and 8 from J, leaving 20 bases between them. CDR3 length: 14 amino acids. The germline gives CDR1 LNHDA, CDR2 SQIVND (reference sequence). The CDR3 bases are TGTGCCAGTACCAACCGGGACACACCAAGGGGCTACACCTTC. It is translated as CASTNRDTPRGYTF.

The chain uses TRBV4-3 and TRBJ2-3, with 8 bases that match TRBD1. Unmatched junction bases numbered 2, after V lost 0 bases and J lost 0 bases. The germline V gene has CDR1 LGHNA and CDR2 YSLEER. This CDR3 is 16 amino acids long. The CDR3 region has the DNA TGCGCCAGCAGCCAAGAGAGGACAGGGAGCACAGATACGCAGTATTTT. This translates into CASSQERTGSTDTQYF.

V and J are TRBV5-1 and TRBJ2-1; tentative D call: TRBD1 (6 bases). Trimming left V 3 bases short and J 7 bases short, with 14 bases between. This CDR3 is built from 14 residues. Germline V CDR1 and CDR2: SGHRS, YFSETQ. The CDR3 loop is CASSSYRDQNEQFF. DNA of the CDR3: TGCGCCAGCAGCTCCTACAGGGATCAGAATGAGCAGTTCTTC. Looking up the rest from reference TRBV5-1 and TRBJ2-1 gives the full variable domain: KAGVTQTPRYLIKTRGQQVTLSCSPISGHRSVSWYQQTPGQGLQFLFEYFSETQRNKGNFPGRFSGRQFSNSRSEMNVSTLELGDSALYLCASSSYRDQNEQFFGPGTRLTVL.

The rearrangement uses TRBV18 and TRBJ1-2; the match to TRBD1 covers 10 bases. The CDR3 sequence is 16 residues long. Trimming cost V 4 bases and J 3 bases; bases outside gene matches: 8. Germline V lookup: CDR1 KGHSH, CDR2 LQKENI. For the CDR3, the DNA is TGTGCCAGCTCACTACTTTTAGGGACAGGGGACTATGGCTACACCTTC. Translated: CASSLLLGTGDYGYTF.

The chain couples TRBV15 to TRBJ2-7; 14 positions agree with TRBD2. Germline lookup yields CDR1 LNHNV and CDR2 YYDKDF (reference sequence). V was clipped by 1 base and J by 0 bases; unmatched bases: 5. The CDR3 runs 18 residues. This chain's CDR3 is CATSRVRTSGGNSYEQYF. The DNA for the CDR3 is TGTGCCACCAGCAGAGTGCGGACTAGCGGGGGGAACTCCTACGAGCAGTACTTC.

The rearrangement joins TRBV3-1 (or the pseudogene TRBV3-2) to TRBJ2-3; perhaps TRBD2 as D (5 bases). Germline values: CDR1 LGHDT, CDR2 YNNKEL (reference sequence). This CDR3 has 16 residues. Trimming removed 0 bases from V and 2 bases from J, with 12 bases in between. Here the CDR3 reads CASSQDRPADTDTQYF. As DNA, the CDR3 is TGTGCCAGCAGCCAAGATCGCCCAGCGGACACAGATACGCAGTATTTT.

This sequence joins TRBV4-3 and TRBJ2-6, with 11 bases aligning to TRBD1. The CDR3 contains 16 residues. V gave up 11 bases and J gave up 1 base; unmatched junction bases: 7. Germline V lookup: CDR1 LGHNA, CDR2 YSLEER. In nucleotides, the CDR3 is TGCGCCCGGGGACAGGGGGTCAGGTCTGGGGCCAACGTCCTGACTTTC. This codes for CARGQGVRSGANVLTF.

This rearrangement joins TRBV4-2 to TRBJ2-7; possibly TRBD1 for D (7 bases). The ends were cut back, 3 bases at V and 3 bases at J, with 18 bases in the middle. The germline CDR1 and CDR2 sequences are LGHNA and YNFKEQ. The CDR3 extends over 16 amino acids. For the CDR3, the DNA is TGTGCCAGCAGCCACAGAGGGAGGCAGGGGGACTACGAGCAGTACTTC. Protein product: CASSHRGRQGDYEQYF.

The sample holds one count of this clone. The V gene is TRBV30, the J gene TRBJ1-1, with 11 bases aligning to TRBD1. Germline V lookup: CDR1 GTSNPN, CDR2 SVGIG (reference sequence). Trimming at V came to 2 bases and at J to 11 bases, leaving 13 bases not matched to a gene. This CDR3 has 15 residues. Here the CDR3 reads CAWSNEDRGLSQAFF. The CDR3 DNA follows: TGTGCCTGGAGTAACGAGGACAGGGGGCTCTCCCAGGCTTTCTTT. The full variable domain, its missing parts supplied by reference TRBV30 and TRBJ1-1, is SQTIHQWPATLVQPVGSPLSLECTVEGTSNPNLYWYRQAAGRGLQLLFYSVGIGQISSEVPQNLSASRPQDRQFILSSKKLLLSDSGFYLCAWSNEDRGLSQAFFGQGTRLTVV.

V is TRBV27 and J is TRBJ1-5; no reliable D call. Germline CDR1 reads MNHEY; CDR2 reads SMNVEV (reference sequence). Trimming shortened V by 5 bases and J by 0 bases, and 11 bases separated the two germline ends. The CDR3 has 15 residues. CDR3 nucleotide sequence: TGTGCCAGCAGTCCCCTAGCGTATAGCAATCAGCCCCAGCATTTT. This translates into CASSPLAYSNQPQHF.

This rearrangement joins TRBV27 to TRBJ1-1, with D possibly matching TRBD1 (5 bases). The CDR3 is 15 residues long. Trimming shortened V by 4 bases and J by 4 bases, and 16 bases separated the two germline ends. Germline V lookup: CDR1 MNHEY, CDR2 SMNVEV (reference sequence). CDR3 coding DNA: TGTGCCAGCAGTTGGCGGGGCCCCGGGGGCACTGAAGCTTTCTTT. Translation: CASSWRGPGGTEAFF.

The gene calls are TRBV10-2 and TRBJ1-1; the D gene is possibly TRBD1 (5 bases). The germline gives CDR1 WSHSY, CDR2 SAAADI. This CDR3 region has 15 residues. Trimming cost V 4 bases and J 5 bases, with 17 bases left between them. CDR3 loop: CASSGGWGRRTEAFF. CDR3 bases: TGCGCCAGCAGTGGTGGCTGGGGCAGAAGGACTGAAGCTTTCTTT.

The chain joins TRBV5-4 to TRBJ2-3, with D uncertain. Trimming left V 1 base short and J 0 bases short, with 9 bases between. The CDR3 runs 15 residues. Germline values: CDR1 SGHNT, CDR2 YYREEE (reference sequence). CDR3 sequence (DNA): TGTGCCAGCAGCTTGAATATTCCTAGCACAGATACGCAGTATTTT. The encoded protein is CASSLNIPSTDTQYF.

The J gene is TRBJ1-5, the V gene TRBV19; the match to TRBD1 covers 7 bases. The germline V gene encodes CDR1 LNHDA and CDR2 SQIVND (reference sequence). The CDR3 runs to 14 residues. The V gene end was trimmed by 7 bases and the J gene end by 0 bases; junction bases not matched to a gene: 3. The CDR3: CASTAGGSNQPQHF. Written as DNA, the CDR3 is TGTGCCAGTACCGCAGGGGGTAGCAATCAGCCCCAGCATTTT. Full variable domain (remainder filled in from reference TRBV19 and TRBJ1-5): DGGITQSPKYLFRKEGQNVTLSCEQNLNHDAMYWYRQDPGQGLRLIYYSQIVNDFQKGDIAEGYSVSREKKESFPLTVTSAQKNPTAFYLCASTAGGSNQPQHFGDGTRLSIL.

The chain uses TRBV4-3 and TRBJ2-7; 11 bases match TRBD2. The CDR3 extends over 16 amino acids. Trimming removed 2 bases from V and 4 bases from J; junction bases left unmatched: 7. Germline V gives CDR1 LGHNA, CDR2 YSLEER. CDR3 nucleotides: TGCGCCAGCAGCCAACGGTATGCTAGCGGGGGGTACGAGCAGTACTTC. Translating gives CASSQRYASGGYEQYF.

This chain connects TRBV2 to TRBJ1-1, with TRBD1 matching over 7 bases. Looked up from germline, CDR1 is SNHLY and CDR2 is FYNNEI. This CDR3 has 14 residues. V lost 7 bases and J lost 8; bases outside the gene matches: 13. The CDR3 is CASKGDSLRPEAFF. The CDR3 region has the DNA TGTGCCAGCAAGGGGGACAGCCTACGGCCGGAAGCTTTCTTT.

The chain has TRBV10-2 and TRBJ1-1; the match to TRBD1 covers 12 bases. Germline CDR1 WSHSY, CDR2 SAAADI. The CDR3 is made up of 14 amino acids. V dropped 7 bases and J dropped 5; count of bases not matched to a gene: 5. The CDR3 DNA follows: TGCGCCAGCACCCAGGGACAGGGGGCAACTGAAGCTTTCTTT. It specifies CASTQGQGATEAFF.

This clone was seen only a few times. The genes are TRBV27 and TRBJ1-1; D is possibly TRBD1 (5 bases). Trimming shortened V by 1 base and J by 5 bases, and 11 bases separated the two germline ends. CDR3 length: 14 amino acids. The V gene's germline CDR1 is MNHEY and CDR2 SMNVEV (reference sequence). The CDR3 sequence: CASSLLPGLTEAFF. CDR3 DNA sequence: TGTGCCAGCAGTTTATTACCAGGGCTTACTGAAGCTTTCTTT.

This rearrangement joins TRBV7-9 to TRBJ1-4; the D is unclear. The CDR3 is 12 residues long. Trimming cost V 7 bases and J 8 bases, with 11 bases left between them. CDR1 is SEHNR, CDR2 FQNEAQ, per germline (reference sequence). CDR3 DNA sequence: TGTGCCAGCACCTTGAGCGGGGAAAAACTGTTTTTT. The encoded protein is CASTLSGEKLFF.

This rearrangement joins TRBV2 to TRBJ2-7, with 8 bases aligning to TRBD2. CDR1 SNHLY and CDR2 FYNNEI come from the germline V gene. V was pared by 8 bases and J by 2 bases, with 8 bases of the junction left unmatched. The CDR3 is 14 residues long. CDR3 nucleotide sequence: TGTGCCAGCCACCTAGGTAGCGGGGCCTACGAGCAGTACTTC. Translation gives CASHLGSGAYEQYF.

The chain combines TRBV25-1 with TRBJ1-2, with D perhaps TRBD1 (6 bases). Germline V lookup: CDR1 MGHDK, CDR2 SYGVNS. The V and J ends lost 2 bases and 4 bases respectively, with 8 bases between them. This CDR3 region has 13 residues. The CDR3 nucleotides are TGTGCCAGCAGTGAACGGGACATCTATGGCTACACCTTC. Amino acids: CASSERDIYGYTF.

The chain links TRBV2 to TRBJ2-3; D not resolved. V lost 5 bases and J 1 base, leaving 4 bases between the germline ends. This CDR3 has 12 residues. Germline V lookup: CDR1 SNHLY, CDR2 FYNNEI. The CDR3 loop reads CASSRGTDTQYF. CDR3 nucleotide sequence: TGTGCCAGCAGTCGGGGCACAGATACGCAGTATTTT.